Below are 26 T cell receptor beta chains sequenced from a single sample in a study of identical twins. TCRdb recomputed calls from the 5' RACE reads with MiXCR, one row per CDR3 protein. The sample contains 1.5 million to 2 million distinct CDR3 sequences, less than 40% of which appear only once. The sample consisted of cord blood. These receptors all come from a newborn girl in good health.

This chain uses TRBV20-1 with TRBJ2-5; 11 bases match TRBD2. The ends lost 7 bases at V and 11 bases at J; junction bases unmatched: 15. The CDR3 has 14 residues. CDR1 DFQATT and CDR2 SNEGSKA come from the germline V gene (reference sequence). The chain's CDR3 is CSVTKGLAVPGQYF. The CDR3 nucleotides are TGCAGTGTCACAAAGGGACTAGCGGTGCCAGGGCAGTACTTC.

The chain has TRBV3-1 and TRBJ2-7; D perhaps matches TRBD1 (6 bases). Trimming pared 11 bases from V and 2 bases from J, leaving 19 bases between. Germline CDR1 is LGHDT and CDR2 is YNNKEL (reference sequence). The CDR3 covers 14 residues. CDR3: CAPQVGGRTYEQYF. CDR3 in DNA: TGTGCCCCCCAAGTAGGGGGAAGAACCTACGAGCAGTACTTC.

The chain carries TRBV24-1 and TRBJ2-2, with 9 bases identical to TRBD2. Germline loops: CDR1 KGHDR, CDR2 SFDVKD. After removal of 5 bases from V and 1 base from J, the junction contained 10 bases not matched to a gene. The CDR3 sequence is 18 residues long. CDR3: CATSGAWREGQNTGELFF. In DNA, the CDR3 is TGTGCCACCAGTGGAGCATGGCGGGAGGGCCAGAACACCGGGGAGCTGTTTTTT.

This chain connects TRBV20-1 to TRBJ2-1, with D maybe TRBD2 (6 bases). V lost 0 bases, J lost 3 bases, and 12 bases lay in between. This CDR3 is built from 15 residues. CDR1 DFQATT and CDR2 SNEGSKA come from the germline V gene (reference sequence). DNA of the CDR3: TGCAGTGCTAGAGATCCGGGACTGCGCTACAATGAGCAGTTCTTC. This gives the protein CSARDPGLRYNEQFF.

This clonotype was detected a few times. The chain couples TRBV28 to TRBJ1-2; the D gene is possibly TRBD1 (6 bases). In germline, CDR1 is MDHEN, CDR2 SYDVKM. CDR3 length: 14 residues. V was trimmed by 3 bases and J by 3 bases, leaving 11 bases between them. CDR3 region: CASSFNRVYYGYTF. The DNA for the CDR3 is TGTGCCAGCAGTTTTAACAGGGTGTACTATGGCTACACCTTC.

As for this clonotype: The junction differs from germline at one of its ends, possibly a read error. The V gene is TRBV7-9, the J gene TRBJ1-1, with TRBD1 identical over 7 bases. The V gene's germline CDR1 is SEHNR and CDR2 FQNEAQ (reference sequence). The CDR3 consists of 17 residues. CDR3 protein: CAGSLAQRTGGNAEAFF. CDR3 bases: TGTGCCGGCAGCTTAGCCCAACGGACAGGTGGGAACGCTGAAGCTTTCTTT.

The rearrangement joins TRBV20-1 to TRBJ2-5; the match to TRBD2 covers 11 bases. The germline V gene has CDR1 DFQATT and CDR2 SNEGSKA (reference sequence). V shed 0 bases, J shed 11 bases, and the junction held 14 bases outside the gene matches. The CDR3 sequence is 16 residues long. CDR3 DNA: TGCAGTGCTAGAGATAGGGTACTAGCGGGAGCCAATGAGCAGTACTTC. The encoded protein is CSARDRVLAGANEQYF.

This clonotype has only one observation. DNA for the CDR3: TGTGCCAGCAGCATCAGGGGCCGCCCTATGAACACTGAAGCTTTCTTT. It yields the protein CASSIRGRPMNTEAFF. The rearrangement uses TRBV12-3 or TRBV12-4 and TRBJ1-1; weak D call: TRBD1 (6 bases). The CDR3 sequence is 16 residues long. V was cut by 6 bases and J by 0 bases, with 17 bases left in between.

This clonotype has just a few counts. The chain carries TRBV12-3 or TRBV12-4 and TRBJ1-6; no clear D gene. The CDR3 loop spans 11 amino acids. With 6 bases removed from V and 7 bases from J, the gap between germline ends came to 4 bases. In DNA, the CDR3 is TGTGCCAGCAGGCAAAATTCACCCCTCCACTTT. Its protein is CASRQNSPLHF.

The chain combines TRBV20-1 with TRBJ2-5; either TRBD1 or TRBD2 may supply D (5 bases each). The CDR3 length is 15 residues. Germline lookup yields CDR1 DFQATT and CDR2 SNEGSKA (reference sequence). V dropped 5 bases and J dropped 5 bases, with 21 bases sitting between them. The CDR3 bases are TGCAGTGCTCCGGAGTCCGGGACCACTCACGAGACCCAGTACTTC. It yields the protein CSAPESGTTHETQYF.

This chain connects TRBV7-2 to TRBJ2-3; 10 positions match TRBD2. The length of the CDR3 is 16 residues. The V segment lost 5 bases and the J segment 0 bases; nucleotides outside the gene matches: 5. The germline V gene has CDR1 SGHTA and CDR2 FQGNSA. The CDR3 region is CASSAGLAISTDTQYF. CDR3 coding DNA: TGTGCCAGCAGCGCGGGACTAGCGATTAGCACAGATACGCAGTATTTT.

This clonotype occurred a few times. The CDR3 nucleotides read TGTGCCAGCAGCCAAGATATCGAGGATGAGCAGTTCTTC. Residues: CASSQDIEDEQFF. V usage is TRBV3-1 and J usage is TRBJ2-1; no reliable D call. From germline, CDR1 is LGHDT and CDR2 YNNKEL (reference sequence). The CDR3 sequence is 13 residues long. V lost 0 bases to trimming and J lost 8 bases, with 8 bases between them.

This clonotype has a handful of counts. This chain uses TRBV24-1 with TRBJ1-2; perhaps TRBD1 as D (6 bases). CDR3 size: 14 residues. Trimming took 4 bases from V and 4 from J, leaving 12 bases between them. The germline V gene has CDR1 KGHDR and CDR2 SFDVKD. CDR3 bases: TGTGCCACCAGTGACCCCGGGACACGCTATGGCTACACCTTC. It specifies CATSDPGTRYGYTF.

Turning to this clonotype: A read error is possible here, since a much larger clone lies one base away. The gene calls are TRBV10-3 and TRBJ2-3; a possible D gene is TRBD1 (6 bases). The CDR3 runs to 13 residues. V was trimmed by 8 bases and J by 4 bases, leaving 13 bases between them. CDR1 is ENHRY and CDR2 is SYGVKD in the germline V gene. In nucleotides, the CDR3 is TGTGCCATCTCTAACAGGGAACCAGATACGCAGTATTTT. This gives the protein CAISNREPDTQYF.

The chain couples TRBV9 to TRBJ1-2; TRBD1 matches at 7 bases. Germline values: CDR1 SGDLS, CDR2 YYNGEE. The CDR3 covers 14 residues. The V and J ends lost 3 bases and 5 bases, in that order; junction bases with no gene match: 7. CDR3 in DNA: TGTGCCAGCAGCGAGGGGGCAGGGCGGTATGGCTACACCTTC. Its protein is CASSEGAGRYGYTF.

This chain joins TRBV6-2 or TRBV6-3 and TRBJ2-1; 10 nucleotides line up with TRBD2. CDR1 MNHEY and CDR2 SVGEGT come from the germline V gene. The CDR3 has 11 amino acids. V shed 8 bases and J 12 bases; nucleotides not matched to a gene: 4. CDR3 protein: CASGTSVSQFF. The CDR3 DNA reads TGTGCCAGCGGGACTAGCGTGTCGCAGTTCTTC.

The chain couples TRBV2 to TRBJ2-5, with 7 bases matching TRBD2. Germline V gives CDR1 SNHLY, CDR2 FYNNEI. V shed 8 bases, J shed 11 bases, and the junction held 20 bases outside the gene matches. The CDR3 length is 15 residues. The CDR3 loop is CASGKGRGVYNGQYF. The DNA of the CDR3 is TGTGCCAGCGGCAAGGGCCGGGGGGTCTACAATGGGCAGTACTTC.

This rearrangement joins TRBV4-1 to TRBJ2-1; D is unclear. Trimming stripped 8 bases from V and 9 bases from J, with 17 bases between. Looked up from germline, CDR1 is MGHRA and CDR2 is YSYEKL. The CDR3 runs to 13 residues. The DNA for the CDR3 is TGCGCCAGCCGAGCGCTGGGCGTGGGTGAGCAGTTCTTC. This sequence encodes CASRALGVGEQFF.

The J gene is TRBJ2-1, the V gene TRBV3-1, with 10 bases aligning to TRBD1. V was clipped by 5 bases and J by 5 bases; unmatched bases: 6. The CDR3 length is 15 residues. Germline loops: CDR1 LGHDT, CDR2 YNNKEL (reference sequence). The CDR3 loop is CASSSRDRGHNEQFF. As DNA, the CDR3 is TGTGCCAGCAGCTCCCGGGACAGGGGCCACAATGAGCAGTTCTTC.

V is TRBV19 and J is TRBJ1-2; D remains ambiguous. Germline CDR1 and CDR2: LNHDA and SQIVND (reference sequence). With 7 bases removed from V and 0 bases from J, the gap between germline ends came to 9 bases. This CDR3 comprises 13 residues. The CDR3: CASTFSPNYGYTF. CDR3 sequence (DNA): TGTGCCAGTACGTTCAGCCCTAACTATGGCTACACCTTC.

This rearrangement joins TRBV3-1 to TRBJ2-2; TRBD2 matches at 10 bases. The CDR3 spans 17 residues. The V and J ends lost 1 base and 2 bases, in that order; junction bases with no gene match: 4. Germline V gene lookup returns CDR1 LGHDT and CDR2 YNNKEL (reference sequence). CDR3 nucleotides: TGTGCCAGCAGCCAAGCGTCTAGCGGGAGAAACACCGGGGAGCTGTTTTTT. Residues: CASSQASSGRNTGELFF.

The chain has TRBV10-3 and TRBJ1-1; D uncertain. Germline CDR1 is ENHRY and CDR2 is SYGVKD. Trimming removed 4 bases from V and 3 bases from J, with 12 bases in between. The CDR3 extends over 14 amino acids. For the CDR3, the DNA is TGTGCCATCAGTGGCGCCCTCATGCACACTGAAGCTTTCTTT. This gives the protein CAISGALMHTEAFF.

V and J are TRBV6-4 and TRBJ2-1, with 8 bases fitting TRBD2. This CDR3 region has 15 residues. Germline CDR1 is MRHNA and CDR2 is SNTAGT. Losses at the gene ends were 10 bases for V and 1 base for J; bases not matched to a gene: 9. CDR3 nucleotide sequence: TGTGCCACCGAGCGGGAGAGGAAGTCCTACAATGAGCAGTTCTTC. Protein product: CATERERKSYNEQFF.

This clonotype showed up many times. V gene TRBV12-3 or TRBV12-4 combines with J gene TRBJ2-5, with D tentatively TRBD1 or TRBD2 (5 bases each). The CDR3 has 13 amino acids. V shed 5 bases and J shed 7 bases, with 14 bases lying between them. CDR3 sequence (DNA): TGTGCCAGCAGTCTTGGGACCACTGGGACCCAGTACTTC. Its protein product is CASSLGTTGTQYF.

CDR3 in DNA: TGTGCCAGCAGTTTACGGGCTCTGCCAGGGCTTTCCTACGAGCAGTACTTC. Protein sequence: CASSLRALPGLSYEQYF. The chain carries TRBV27 and TRBJ2-7; maybe TRBD1 (5 bases). Germline assignment: CDR1 MNHEY and CDR2 SMNVEV (reference sequence). The CDR3 is 17 residues long. With 2 bases removed from V and 1 base from J, the gap between germline ends came to 18 bases.

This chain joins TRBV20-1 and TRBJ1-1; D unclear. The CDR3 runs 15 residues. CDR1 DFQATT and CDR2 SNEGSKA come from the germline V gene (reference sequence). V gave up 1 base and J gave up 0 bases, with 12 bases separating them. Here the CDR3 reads CSARASGPLNTEAFF. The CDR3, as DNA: TGCAGTGCTAGAGCCTCCGGGCCCCTGAACACTGAAGCTTTCTTT.